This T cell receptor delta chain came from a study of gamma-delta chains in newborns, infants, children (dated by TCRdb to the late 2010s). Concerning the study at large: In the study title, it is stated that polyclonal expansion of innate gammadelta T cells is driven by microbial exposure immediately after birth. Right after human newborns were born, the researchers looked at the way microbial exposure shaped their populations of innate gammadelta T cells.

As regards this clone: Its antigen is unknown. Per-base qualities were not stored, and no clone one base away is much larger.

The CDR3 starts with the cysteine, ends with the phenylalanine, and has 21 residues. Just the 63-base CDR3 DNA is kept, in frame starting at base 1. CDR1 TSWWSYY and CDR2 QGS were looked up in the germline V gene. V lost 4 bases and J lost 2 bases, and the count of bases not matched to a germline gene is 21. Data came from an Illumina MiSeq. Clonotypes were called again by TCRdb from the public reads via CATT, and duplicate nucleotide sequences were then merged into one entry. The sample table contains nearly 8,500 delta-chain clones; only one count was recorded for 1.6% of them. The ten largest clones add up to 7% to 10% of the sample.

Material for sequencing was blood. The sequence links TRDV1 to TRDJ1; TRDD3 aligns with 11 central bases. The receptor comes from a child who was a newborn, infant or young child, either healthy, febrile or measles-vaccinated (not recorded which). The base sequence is TGTGCTCTTGGGGTCTACGTCGGTGGGGGATACGCGTATCCGGGAACCGATAAACTCATCTTT. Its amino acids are CALGVYVGGGYAYPGTDKLIF.